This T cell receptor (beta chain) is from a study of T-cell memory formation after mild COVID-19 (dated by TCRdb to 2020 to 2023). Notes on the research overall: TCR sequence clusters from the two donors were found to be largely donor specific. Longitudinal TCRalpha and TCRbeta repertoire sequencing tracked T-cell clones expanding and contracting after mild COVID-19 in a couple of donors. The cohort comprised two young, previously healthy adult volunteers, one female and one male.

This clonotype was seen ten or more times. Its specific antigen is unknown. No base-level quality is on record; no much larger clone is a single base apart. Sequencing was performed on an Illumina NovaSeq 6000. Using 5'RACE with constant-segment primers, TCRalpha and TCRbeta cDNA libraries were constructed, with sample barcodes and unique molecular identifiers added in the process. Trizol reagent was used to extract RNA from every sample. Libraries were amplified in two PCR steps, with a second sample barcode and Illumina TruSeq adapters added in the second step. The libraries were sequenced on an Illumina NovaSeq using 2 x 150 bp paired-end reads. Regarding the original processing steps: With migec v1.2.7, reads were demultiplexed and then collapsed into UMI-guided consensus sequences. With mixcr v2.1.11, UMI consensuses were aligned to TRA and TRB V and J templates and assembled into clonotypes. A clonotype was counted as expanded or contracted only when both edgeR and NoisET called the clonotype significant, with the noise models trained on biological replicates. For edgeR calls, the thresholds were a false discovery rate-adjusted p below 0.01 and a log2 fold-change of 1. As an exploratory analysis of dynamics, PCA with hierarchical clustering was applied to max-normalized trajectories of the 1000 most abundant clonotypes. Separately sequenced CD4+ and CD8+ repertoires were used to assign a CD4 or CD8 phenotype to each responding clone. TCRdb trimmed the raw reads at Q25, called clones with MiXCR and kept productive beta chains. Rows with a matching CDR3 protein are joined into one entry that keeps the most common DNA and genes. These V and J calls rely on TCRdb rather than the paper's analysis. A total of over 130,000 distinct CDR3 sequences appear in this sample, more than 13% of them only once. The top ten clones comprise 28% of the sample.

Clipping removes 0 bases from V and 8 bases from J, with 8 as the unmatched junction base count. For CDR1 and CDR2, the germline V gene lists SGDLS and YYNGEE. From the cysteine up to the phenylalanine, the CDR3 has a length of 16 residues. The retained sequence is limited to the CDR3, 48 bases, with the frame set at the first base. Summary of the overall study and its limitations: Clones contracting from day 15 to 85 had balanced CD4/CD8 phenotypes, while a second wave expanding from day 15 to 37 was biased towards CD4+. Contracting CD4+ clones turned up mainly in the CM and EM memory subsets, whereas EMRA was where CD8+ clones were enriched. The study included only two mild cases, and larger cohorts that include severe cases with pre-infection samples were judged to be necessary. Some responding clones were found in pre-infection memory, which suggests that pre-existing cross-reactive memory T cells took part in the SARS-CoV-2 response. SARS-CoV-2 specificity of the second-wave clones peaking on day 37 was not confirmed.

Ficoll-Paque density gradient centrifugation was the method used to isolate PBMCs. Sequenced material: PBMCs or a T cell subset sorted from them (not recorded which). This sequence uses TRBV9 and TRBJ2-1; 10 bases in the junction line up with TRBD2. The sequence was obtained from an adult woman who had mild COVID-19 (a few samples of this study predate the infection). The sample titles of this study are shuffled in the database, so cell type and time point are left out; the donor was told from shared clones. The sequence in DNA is TGTGCCAGCAGCGTAGCTAAACTAGCGGGAATCGATGAGCAGTTCTTC. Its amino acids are CASSVAKLAGIDEQFF.